This is a list of T cell receptor beta chains from one sample in a study of metastatic and nonmetastatic thyroid tumors. Via MiXCR, TCRdb re-called the PCR reads. The profile shows 19,000 or so clones, about 33% of them singletons. Sequenced sample: adjacent normal tissue. These receptors originate from a female donor with papillary thyroid cancer or a benign thyroid nodule (not recorded which). Some clones in this sample may be carry-over from other donors' samples. Each CDR3 is given without its conserved first and last residue.

TRBV30	TRBJ2-1	9	AWSEKGIEF
TRBV28	TRBJ2-2	12	ASRLQDNTGELF
TRBV11-2	TRBJ2-1	16	ASSPNRILAGSYNEQF
TRBV24-1	TRBJ2-1	15	ATSDYGLAGAHNEQF
TRBV10-3	TRBJ2-7	11	AISGGQPYEQY
TRBV9	TRBJ2-6	15	ASSGRDRASGANVLT
TRBV18	TRBJ2-1	16	ASSPPRSRQLRGNEQF
TRBV6-1	TRBJ2-2	11	ASRVTGSGELF
TRBV11-2	TRBJ2-3	12	ASSLWGGTDTQY
TRBV19	TRBJ1-1	14	ASSTRDRRFNTEAF
TRBV11-2	TRBJ1-1	12	ASSLDVRNTEAF
TRBV28	TRBJ2-7	14	ASSLFGGYSSYEQY
TRBV19	TRBJ2-1	10	ASRGYYNEQF
TRBV7-3	TRBJ2-7	12	ASSVDRGGNEQY
TRBV10-3	TRBJ2-2	13	AISDRDSNTGELF
TRBV24-1	TRBJ2-1	16	ATSDPSGRQSSYNEQF
TRBV6-1	TRBJ1-1	13	ASSEDPLTLPEAL
TRBV6-4	TRBJ2-7	15	ASRRKGATGGPYEQY
TRBV24-1	TRBJ1-1	11	ATSDRTFTEAF
TRBV20-1	TRBJ2-1	12	SARDLGGRNEQF
TRBV4-2	TRBJ1-2	15	ASSQDRGTGGYYGYT
TRBV9	TRBJ2-3	14	ASSVAVGAGVDTQY
TRBV12-5	TRBJ2-5	13	ASGLVPNQGETQY
TRBV7-9	TRBJ2-1	10	ARGLGINEQF
TRBV2	TRBJ1-4	12	ASSVSGGREKLF
TRBV4-1	TRBJ2-1	11	ASSQAGGAEQF
TRBV29-1	TRBJ2-1	12	SVSSGTNNNEQF
TRBV6-1	TRBJ1-5	12	ASSGIYSNQPQH
TRBV28	TRBJ2-7	12	ASSLRGSRYEQY
TRBV7-2	TRBJ2-7	16	ASSLRASGGAGSYEQY
TRBV5-1	TRBJ2-1	13	ASSFPSGIRNEQF
TRBV12-3/TRBV12-4	TRBJ1-2	13	ASSYWVGQNYGYT
TRBV3-1	TRBJ1-5	11	ASSQSQGQPQH
TRBV12-3/TRBV12-4	TRBJ2-1	13	ASRTGTSGYNEQF